The subject of this entry is one TCR beta chain. Its antigen is currently unknown. CDR1 and CDR2 from the germline V gene are ENHRY and SYGVKD. The V end lost 2 bases, the J end lost 4 bases, and 8 bases lay between the germline ends. The CDR3 runs to 13 residues. This sample was taken from a study of cytomegalovirus exposure and HLA in healthy donors. About the research overall: Early release data held tens of millions of unique TCRs from HLA-typed donors. Falling in the Caucasian-associated ancestry cluster were 65% to 90% of under 450 genotyped donors. Study-wide results and limits: Researchers had no immune exposure information except CMV serostatus available. Evidence from a later analysis indicated that most CMV-associated TCR beta chains looked HLA-restricted.

The PCR employed 60 Vbeta primers together with 13 Jbeta primers. Clones were sequenced by immunoSEQ multiplex PCR, and TCRdb holds only the in-frame ones, with some missing. The sample carries about 110,000 clones, 60% to 80% recorded once. Material: PBMCs. This chain joins TRBV10-3 and TRBJ1-2; D is ambiguous. The sequence was collected from a man aged 35 to 55 in good health and CMV-seronegative. The CDR3 spells CAISEMAGYGYTF. In DNA, the CDR3 is TGTGCCATCAGTGAGATGGCGGGCTATGGCTACACCTTC.